Only a few counts were recorded for the clone carrying this T cell receptor beta chain. The data were taken from a study of T cells in Graves' hyperthyroidism and ophthalmopathy. This CDR3 has 14 residues. V was shortened by 9 bases and J by 2 bases, with 17 bases between the two germline ends. Germline V gene data show CDR1 as MDHEN and CDR2 as SYDVKM. RNA transcripts were the template for amplifying TCR beta CDR3 regions. The TCR CDR3 was amplified in a first-round RT-PCR using the HTBI primer set. TCRdb passed the multiplex PCR reads through MiXCR, listing each CDR3 protein once. Here the sample spans around 300,000 distinct CDR3 sequences, 22% being singletons.

This sequence originates from a man younger than 45 with Graves' ophthalmopathy. Sequencing input: blood. The genes are TRBV28 and TRBJ2-7, with no clear D. CDR3 in DNA: TGTGCCAGTAGAGAGTTGGGGAATCCCTACGAGCAGTACTTC. Its protein is CASRELGNPYEQYF.